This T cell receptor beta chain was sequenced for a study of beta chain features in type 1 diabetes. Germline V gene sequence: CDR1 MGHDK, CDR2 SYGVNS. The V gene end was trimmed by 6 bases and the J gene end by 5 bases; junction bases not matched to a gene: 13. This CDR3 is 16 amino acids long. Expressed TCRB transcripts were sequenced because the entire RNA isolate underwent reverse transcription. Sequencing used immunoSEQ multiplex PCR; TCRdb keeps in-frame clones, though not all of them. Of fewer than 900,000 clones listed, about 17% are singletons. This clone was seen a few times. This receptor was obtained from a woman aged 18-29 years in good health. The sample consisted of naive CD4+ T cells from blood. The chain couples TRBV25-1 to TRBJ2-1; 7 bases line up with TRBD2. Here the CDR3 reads CASSRRKASGNNEQFF. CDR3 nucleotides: TGTGCCAGCAGCCGAAGAAAGGCTAGCGGTAACAATGAGCAGTTCTTC.